The rows below give T cell receptor beta chains drawn from one sample of a study of pediatric ulcerative colitis. Method: immunoSEQ multiplex PCR; TCRdb's copy keeps in-frame clones and lacks some. Among 30,000 to 35,000 clones listed, around 80% were seen once. Sequencing was carried out using gut tissue. The source of these receptors is a boy aged 5-17 years with mild ulcerative colitis. Both conserved end residues are part of each CDR3. The D gene is left open where the match is weak.

d_gene,v_gene,CDR3aa
TRBD1,TRBV5-6,CASSLQGELEETQYF
TRBD1,TRBV5-4,CASSFGTGNYEQYF
TRBD1,TRBV2,CASRLDRDYGYTF
NA,TRBV14,CASSPTTWETQYF
NA,TRBV19,CASSIVVGWGYGNTIYF
NA,TRBV19,CASSGGLSTDYGYTF
NA,TRBV6-5,CASSTGDDEQFF
TRBD2,TRBV6-5,CASSYSTSGVSNEQFF
NA,TRBV5-8,CASSLAGGQLTGELFF
NA,TRBV6-1,CASRKLTTDTQYF
NA,TRBV5-8,CASTVGLSDGYTF
NA,TRBV6-4,CASSRFSDTQYF
TRBD2,TRBV2,CASSKERGGETQYF
NA,TRBV14,CASSQDPAAPGAFF
NA,TRBV5-1,CATQPATGANTEAFF
NA,TRBV10-2,CASRVGIGEQYF
NA,TRBV7-6,CASSLDMSGLLLDNEQFF
NA,TRBV5-8,CASSLKWSYTF
NA,TRBV5-1,CASSLESDTQYF
NA,TRBV10-3,CAISGDTYEQYF
NA,TRBV10-2,CASSESYHTYGYTF
NA,TRBV5-4,CASSFVGLNYGYTF
TRBD1,TRBV7-9,CASSSTGMNTEAFF
TRBD1,TRBV11-2,CASSSYPDRNLDSNQPQHF
TRBD1,TRBV6-1,CASSLYDRGGYGYTF
TRBD1,TRBV27,CASSLRAGGAGTEAFF
NA,TRBV29-1,CSVAWLLSTDTQYF
NA,TRBV5-8,CASSLPVRETQYF
NA,TRBV25-1,CASSEYSSPGGAFF